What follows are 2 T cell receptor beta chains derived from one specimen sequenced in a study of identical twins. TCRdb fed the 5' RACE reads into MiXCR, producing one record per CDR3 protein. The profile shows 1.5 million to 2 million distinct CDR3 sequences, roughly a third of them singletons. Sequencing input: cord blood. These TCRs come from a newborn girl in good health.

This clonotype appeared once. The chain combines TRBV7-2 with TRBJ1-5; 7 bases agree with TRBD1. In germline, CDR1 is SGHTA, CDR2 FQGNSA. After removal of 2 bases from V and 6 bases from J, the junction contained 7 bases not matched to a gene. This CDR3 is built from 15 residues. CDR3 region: CASSLRQGNIQPQHF. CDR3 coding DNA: TGTGCCAGCAGCTTAAGACAGGGCAACATTCAGCCCCAGCATTTT.

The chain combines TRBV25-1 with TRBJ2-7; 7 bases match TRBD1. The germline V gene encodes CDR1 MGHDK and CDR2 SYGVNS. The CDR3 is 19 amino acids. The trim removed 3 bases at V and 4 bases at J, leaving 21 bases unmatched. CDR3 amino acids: CASSDPQDRCFKGIYEQYF. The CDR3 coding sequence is TGTGCCAGCAGTGATCCCCAGGACAGGTGCTTCAAGGGGATATACGAGCAGTACTTC.